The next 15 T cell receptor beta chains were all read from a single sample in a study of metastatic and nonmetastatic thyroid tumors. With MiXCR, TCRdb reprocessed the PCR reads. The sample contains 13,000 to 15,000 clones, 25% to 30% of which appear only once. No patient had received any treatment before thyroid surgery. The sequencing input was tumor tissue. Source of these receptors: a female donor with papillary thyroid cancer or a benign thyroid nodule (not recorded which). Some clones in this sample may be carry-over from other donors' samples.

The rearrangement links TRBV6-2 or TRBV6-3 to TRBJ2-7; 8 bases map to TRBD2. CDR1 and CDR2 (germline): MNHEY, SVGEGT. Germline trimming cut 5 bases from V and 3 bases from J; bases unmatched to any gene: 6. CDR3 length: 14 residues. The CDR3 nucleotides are TGTGCCAGCAGTCCGGGAGGGTTTGACTACGAGCAGTACTTC. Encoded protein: CASSPGGFDYEQYF.

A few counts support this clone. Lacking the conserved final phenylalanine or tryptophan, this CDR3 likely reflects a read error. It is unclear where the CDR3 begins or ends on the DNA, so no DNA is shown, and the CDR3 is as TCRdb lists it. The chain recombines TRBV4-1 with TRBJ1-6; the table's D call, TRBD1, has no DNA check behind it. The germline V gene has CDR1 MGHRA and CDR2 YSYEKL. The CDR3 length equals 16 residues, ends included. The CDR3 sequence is CASSQTGGIGNSPLNS.

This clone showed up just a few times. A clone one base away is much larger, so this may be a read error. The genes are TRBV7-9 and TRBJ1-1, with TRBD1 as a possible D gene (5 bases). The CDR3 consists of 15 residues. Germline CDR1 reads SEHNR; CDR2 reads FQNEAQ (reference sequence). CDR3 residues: CASSLGAGGFTGAFF. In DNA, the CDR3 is TGTGCCAGCAGCTTAGGGGCGGGGGGATTCACTGGAGCTTTCTTT. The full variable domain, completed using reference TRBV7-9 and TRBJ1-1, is DTGVSQNPRHKITKRGQNVTFRCDPISEHNRLYWYRQTLGQGPEFLTYFQNEAQLEKSRLLSDRFSAERPKGSFSTLEIQRTEQGDSAMYLCASSLGAGGFTGAFFGQGTRLTVV.

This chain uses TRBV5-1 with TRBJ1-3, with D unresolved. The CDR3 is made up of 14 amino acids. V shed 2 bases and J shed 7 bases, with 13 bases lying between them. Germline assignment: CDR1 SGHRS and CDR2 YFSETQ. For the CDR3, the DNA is TGCGCCAGCAGCTTAGTGGCAGAAGTGAACACCATATATTTT. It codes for CASSLVAEVNTIYF.

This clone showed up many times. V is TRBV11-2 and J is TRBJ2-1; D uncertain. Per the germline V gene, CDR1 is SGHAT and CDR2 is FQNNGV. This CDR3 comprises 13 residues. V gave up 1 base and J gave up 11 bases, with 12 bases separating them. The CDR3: CASSLAPAAQQFF. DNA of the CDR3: TGTGCCAGCAGCTTAGCTCCCGCGGCTCAGCAGTTCTTC.

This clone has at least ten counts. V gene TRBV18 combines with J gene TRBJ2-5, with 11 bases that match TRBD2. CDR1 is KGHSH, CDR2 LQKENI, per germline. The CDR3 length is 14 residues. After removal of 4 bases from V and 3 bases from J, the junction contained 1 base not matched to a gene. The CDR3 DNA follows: TGTGCCAGCTCACAACTAGCGGGAGAAGAGACCCAGTACTTC. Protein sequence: CASSQLAGEETQYF.

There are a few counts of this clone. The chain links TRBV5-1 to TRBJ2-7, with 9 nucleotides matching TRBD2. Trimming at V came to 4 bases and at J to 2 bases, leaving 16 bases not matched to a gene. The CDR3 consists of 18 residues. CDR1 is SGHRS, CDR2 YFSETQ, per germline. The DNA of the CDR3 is TGCGCCAGCAGCCTACGGGGGTGGGGAGCGGGAGGTACCTACGAGCAGTACTTC. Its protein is CASSLRGWGAGGTYEQYF.

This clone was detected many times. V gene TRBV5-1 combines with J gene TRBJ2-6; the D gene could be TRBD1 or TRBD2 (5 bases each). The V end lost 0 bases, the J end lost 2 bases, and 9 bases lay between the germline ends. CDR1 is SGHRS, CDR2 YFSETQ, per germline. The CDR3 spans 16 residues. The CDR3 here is CASSLERGAGANVLTF. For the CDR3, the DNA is TGCGCCAGCAGCTTGGAGAGGGGAGCTGGGGCCAACGTCCTGACTTTC.

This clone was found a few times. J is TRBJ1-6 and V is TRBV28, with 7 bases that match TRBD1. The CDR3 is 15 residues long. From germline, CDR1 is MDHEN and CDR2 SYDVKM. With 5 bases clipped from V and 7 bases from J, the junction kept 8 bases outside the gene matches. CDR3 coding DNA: TGTGCCAGCAGTCCAATCGACAGGGTGAATTCACCCCTCCACTTT. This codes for CASSPIDRVNSPLHF.

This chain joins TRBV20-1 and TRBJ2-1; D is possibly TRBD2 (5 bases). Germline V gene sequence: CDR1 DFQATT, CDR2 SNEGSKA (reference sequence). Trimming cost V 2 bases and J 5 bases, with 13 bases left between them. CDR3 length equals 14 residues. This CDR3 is CSARRLAENNEQFF. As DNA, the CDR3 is TGCAGTGCTAGAAGGCTAGCTGAGAACAATGAGCAGTTCTTC.

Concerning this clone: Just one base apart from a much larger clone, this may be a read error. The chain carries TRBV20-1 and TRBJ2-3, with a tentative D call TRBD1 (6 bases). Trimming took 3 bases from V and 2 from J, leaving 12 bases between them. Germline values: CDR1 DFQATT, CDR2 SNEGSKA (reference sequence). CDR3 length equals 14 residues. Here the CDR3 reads CSARSTGPTDTQYF. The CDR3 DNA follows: TGCAGTGCTAGGTCCACAGGGCCCACAGATACGCAGTATTTT.

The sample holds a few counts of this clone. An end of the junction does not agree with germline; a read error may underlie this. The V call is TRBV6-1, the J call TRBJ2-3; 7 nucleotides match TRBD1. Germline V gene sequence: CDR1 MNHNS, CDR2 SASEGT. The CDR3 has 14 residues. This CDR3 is CASSEGQWADTQYF. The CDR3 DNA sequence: TGTGCCAGCAGTGAGGGACAGTGGGCAGATACGCAATATTTT.

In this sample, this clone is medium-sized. The CDR3 is CASSPSGIGNEQFF. For the CDR3, the DNA is TGTGCCAGCAGTCCAAGCGGGATTGGCAATGAGCAGTTCTTC. This chain uses TRBV27 with TRBJ2-1, with 7 bases lining up with TRBD2. J gave up 6 bases and V 5 bases, and 7 bases lay outside the gene matches. Germline CDR1 MNHEY, CDR2 SMNVEV (reference sequence). The CDR3 is made up of 14 amino acids.

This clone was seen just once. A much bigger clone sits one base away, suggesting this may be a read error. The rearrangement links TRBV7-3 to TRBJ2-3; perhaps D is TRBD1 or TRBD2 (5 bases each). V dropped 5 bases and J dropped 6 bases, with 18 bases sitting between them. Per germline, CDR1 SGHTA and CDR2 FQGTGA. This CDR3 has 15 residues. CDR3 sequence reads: CASSLGGSVRDTQYF. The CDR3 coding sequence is TGTGCCAGCAGCCTTGGGGGTAGCGTCAGGGATACGCAGTATTTT.

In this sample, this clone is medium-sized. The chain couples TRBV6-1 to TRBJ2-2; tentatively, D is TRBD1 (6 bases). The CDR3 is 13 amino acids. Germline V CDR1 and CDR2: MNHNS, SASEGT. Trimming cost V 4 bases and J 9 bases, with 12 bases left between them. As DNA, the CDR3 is TGTGCCAGCAGTGCGACAGGCCCCCGGGAGCTGTTTTTT. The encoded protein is CASSATGPRELFF.